This T cell receptor beta chain originates from a study of cytomegalovirus exposure and HLA in healthy donors. The CDR3 spans 14 residues. V shed 1 base and J shed 4 bases, with 13 bases lying between them. Germline-derived CDR1 and CDR2 are SQVTM and ANQGSEA. Study-wide results and limits: The classifier reportedly diagnosed cytomegalovirus status with high specificity and sensitivity.

The repertoire was sequenced with immunoSEQ multiplex PCR; TCRdb's copy has only in-frame clones and lacks some. The data contain 80,000 to 100,000 clones, approximately 91% of them singletons. Points on this clone: No antigen is known for it.

Sequencing was done on a sample of PBMCs. The chain uses TRBV29-1 and TRBJ1-1; a weak D match, TRBD1 (5 bases). This clonotype was obtained from a man aged 25-45 years in good health and CMV-seronegative. CDR3 sequence (DNA): TGCAGCGTTGAAGTTCGGGGGAGGGCCACTGAAGCTTTCTTT. Protein product: CSVEVRGRATEAFF.